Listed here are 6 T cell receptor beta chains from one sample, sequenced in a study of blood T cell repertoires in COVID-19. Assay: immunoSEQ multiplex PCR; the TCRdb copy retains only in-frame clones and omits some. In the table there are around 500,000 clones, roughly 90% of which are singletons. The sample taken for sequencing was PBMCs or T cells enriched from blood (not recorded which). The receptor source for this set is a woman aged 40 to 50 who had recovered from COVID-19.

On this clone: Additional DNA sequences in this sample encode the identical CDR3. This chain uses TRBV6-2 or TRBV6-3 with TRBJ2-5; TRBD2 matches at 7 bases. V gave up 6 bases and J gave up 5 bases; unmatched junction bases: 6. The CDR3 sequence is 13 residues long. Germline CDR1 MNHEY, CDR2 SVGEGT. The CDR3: CASSRGLGETQYF. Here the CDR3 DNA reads TGTGCCAGCAGCCGTGGACTAGGGGAGACCCAGTACTTC.

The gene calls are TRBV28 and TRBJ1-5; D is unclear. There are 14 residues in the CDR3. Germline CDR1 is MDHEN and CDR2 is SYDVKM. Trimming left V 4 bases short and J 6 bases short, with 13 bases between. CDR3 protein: CASSSPGGGQPQHF. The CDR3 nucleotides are TGTGCCAGCAGTTCTCCAGGAGGAGGTCAGCCCCAGCATTTT.

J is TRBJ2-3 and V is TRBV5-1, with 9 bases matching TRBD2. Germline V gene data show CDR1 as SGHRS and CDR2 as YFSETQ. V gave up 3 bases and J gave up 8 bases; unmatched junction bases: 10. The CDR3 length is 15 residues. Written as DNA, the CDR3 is TGCGCCAGCAGCTCAGAGCTAGCGGGAAGGGGTACGCAGTATTTT. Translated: CASSSELAGRGTQYF.

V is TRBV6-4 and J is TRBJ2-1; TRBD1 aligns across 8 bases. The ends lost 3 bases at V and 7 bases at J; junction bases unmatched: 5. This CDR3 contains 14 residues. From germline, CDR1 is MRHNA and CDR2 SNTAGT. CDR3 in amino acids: CASSEAGGLNEQFF. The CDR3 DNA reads TGTGCCAGCAGTGAGGCAGGGGGCTTAAATGAGCAGTTCTTC.

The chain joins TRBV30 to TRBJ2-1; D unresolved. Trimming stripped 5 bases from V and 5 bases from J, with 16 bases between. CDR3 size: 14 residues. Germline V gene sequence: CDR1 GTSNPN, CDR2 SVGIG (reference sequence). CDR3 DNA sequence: TGTGCCTGGGGATCCCTTAGGAGCGACAATGAGCAGTTCTTC. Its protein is CAWGSLRSDNEQFF. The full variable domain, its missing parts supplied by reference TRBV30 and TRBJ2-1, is SQTIHQWPATLVQPVGSPLSLECTVEGTSNPNLYWYRQAAGRGLQLLFYSVGIGQISSEVPQNLSASRPQDRQFILSSKKLLLSDSGFYLCAWGSLRSDNEQFFGPGTRLTVL.

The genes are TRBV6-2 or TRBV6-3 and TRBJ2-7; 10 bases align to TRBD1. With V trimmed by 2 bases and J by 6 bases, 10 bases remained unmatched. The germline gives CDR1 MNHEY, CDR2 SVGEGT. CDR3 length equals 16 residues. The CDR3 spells CASSYALDRGSREQYF. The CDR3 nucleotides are TGTGCCAGCAGTTACGCCCTGGACAGGGGGTCCCGCGAGCAGTACTTC.